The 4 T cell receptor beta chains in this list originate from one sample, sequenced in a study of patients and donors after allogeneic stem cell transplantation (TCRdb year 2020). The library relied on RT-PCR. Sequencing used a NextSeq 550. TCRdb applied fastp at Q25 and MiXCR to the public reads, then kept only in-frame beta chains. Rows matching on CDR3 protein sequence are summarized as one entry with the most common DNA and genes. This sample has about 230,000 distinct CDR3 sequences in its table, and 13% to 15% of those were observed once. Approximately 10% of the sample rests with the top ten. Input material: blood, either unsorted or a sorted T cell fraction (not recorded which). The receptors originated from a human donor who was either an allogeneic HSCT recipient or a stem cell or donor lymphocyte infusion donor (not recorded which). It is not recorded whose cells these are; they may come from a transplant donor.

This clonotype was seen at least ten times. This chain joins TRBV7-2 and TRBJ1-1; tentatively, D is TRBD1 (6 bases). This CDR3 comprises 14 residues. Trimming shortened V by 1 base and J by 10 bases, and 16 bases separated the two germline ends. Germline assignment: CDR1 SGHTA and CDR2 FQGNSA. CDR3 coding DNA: TGTGCCAGCAGCTTAGGGGGATGGGGGGCGACAGCTTTCTTT. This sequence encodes CASSLGGWGATAFF.

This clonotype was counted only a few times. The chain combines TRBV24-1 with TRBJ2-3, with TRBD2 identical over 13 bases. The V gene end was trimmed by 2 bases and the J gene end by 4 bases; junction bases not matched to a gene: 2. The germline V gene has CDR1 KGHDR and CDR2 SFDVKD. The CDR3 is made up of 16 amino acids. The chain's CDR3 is CATSDSGLAGADTQYF. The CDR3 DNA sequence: TGTGCCACCAGTGATTCAGGACTAGCGGGAGCAGATACGCAGTATTTT.

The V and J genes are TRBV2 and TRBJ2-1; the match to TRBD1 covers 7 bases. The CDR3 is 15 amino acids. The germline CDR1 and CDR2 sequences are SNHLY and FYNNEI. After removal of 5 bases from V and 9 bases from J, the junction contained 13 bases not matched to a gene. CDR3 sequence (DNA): TGTGCCAGCAGTCTCACCGGGACAGCCACAAGTGAGCAGTTCTTC. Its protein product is CASSLTGTATSEQFF.

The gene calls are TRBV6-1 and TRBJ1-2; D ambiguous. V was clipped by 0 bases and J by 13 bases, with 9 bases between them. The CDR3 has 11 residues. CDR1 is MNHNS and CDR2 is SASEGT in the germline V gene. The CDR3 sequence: CASSEAGTCTF. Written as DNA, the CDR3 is TGTGCCAGCAGTGAAGCTGGTACATGCACCTTC.